A single sample is the source of the 12 T cell receptor beta chains below, sequenced in a study of OX40 agonist ivuxolimab in advanced cancers. Libraries were prepared through the immunoSEQ multiplex PCR assay. In its TCRdb copy, this immuneACCESS table keeps in-frame sequences only and misses some clones. Where compared with another copy, unresolved V genes explain less than half of these, and the others have no known cause. This sample lists 100,000 or so clones; 80% to 90% were detected once. Around 0.3% of the sample goes to the ten largest clones. The sample in question was CD4+ or CD8+ T cells sorted from blood, obtained in a trial of the OX40 agonist ivuxolimab. Source of these receptors: an adult with an advanced solid tumor such as melanoma, head and neck, liver or kidney cancer.

This rearrangement joins TRBV6-1 to TRBJ2-2; D is possibly TRBD2 (6 bases). Trimming removed 0 bases at V and 8 bases at J, with 10 bases between. The CDR3 runs 14 residues. Germline assignment: CDR1 MNHNS and CDR2 SASEGT. The CDR3 sequence is CASSEASAGGELFF. In DNA form, the CDR3 reads TGTGCCAGCAGTGAAGCGTCTGCGGGGGGGGAGCTGTTTTTT.

The rearrangement links TRBV13 to TRBJ2-1, with D possibly matching TRBD1 (6 bases). The CDR3 length is 13 residues. In germline, CDR1 is PRHDT, CDR2 FYEKMQ (reference sequence). Trimming cost V 5 bases and J 8 bases, with 13 bases left between them. The CDR3 is CASSIPNRDEQFF. The CDR3 DNA is TGTGCCAGCAGCATCCCCAACAGGGATGAGCAGTTCTTC.

The gene calls are TRBV7-2 and TRBJ1-4; 9 nucleotides align to TRBD1. The germline V gene has CDR1 SGHTA and CDR2 FQGNSA. The junction had 9 bases not matched to a gene; V was cut back by 5 bases and J by 8 bases. The CDR3 is 15 amino acids. CDR3 in amino acids: CASSIDRGSGEKLFF. The CDR3 coding sequence is TGTGCCAGCAGCATCGACAGGGGGTCAGGAGAAAAACTGTTTTTT.

The chain has TRBV27 and TRBJ1-1, with D hard to call. The germline gives CDR1 MNHEY, CDR2 SMNVEV (reference sequence). Trimming pared 2 bases from V and 1 base from J, leaving 5 bases between. This CDR3 comprises 13 residues. The DNA of the CDR3 is TGTGCCAGCAGTTTAGAGGGGAACACTGAAGCTTTCTTT. Residues: CASSLEGNTEAFF.

The chain links TRBV10-3 to TRBJ2-3; 9 positions agree with TRBD1. The CDR3 totals 16 residues. V was clipped by 7 bases and J by 3 bases; unmatched bases: 11. Germline V gene sequence: CDR1 ENHRY, CDR2 SYGVKD. The CDR3 is CAITSTGGALTDTQYF. CDR3 bases: TGTGCCATCACCTCTACAGGGGGCGCTTTGACAGATACGCAGTATTTT.

The chain couples TRBV6-4 to TRBJ1-6, with 9 positions matching TRBD1. Looked up from germline, CDR1 is MRHNA and CDR2 is SNTAGT. The junction had 17 bases not matched to a gene; V was cut back by 6 bases and J by 8 bases. The CDR3 runs 18 residues. The CDR3 reads CASSAKPVMDRGYSPLHF. CDR3 DNA: TGTGCCAGCAGCGCGAAGCCGGTGATGGACAGGGGTTATTCACCCCTCCACTTT.

With respect to this clone: An end of the junction does not agree with germline; a read error may underlie this. The chain has TRBV7-2 and TRBJ2-5; tentative D call: TRBD1 (7 bases). Per germline, CDR1 SGHTA and CDR2 FQGNSA. This CDR3 comprises 12 residues. This chain's CDR3 is CASSAGGRGSDF. In nucleotides, the CDR3 is TGTGCCAGCAGCGCAGGGGGGCGCGGTTCGGACTTC.

This clone was counted only a few times. V gene TRBV5-8 combines with J gene TRBJ1-6, with 9 bases lining up with TRBD1. Trimming cost V 3 bases and J 2 bases; bases outside gene matches: 3. The CDR3 runs 16 residues. Germline CDR1 reads SGHTS; CDR2 reads YDEGEE. The CDR3 bases are TGTGCCAGCAGCTGGACAGGGGCAACCTATAATTCACCCCTCCACTTT. This codes for CASSWTGATYNSPLHF.

The chain recombines TRBV18 with TRBJ2-1; 9 bases map to TRBD1. Trimming took 1 base from V and 0 from J; bases not matched to a gene: 10. Per the germline V gene, CDR1 is KGHSH and CDR2 is LQKENI. CDR3 length: 19 amino acids. CDR3: CASSPLRGTGSNSYNEQFF. The DNA of the CDR3 is TGTGCCAGCTCACCACTCCGGGGGACAGGGAGTAACTCCTACAATGAGCAGTTCTTC.

The chain is built from TRBV19 and TRBJ1-3; no reliable D call. The CDR3 is 16 amino acids. Germline values: CDR1 LNHDA, CDR2 SQIVND (reference sequence). The V end lost 2 bases, the J end lost 0 bases, and 11 bases lay between the germline ends. The CDR3 region has the DNA TGTGCCAGTAGTATAACACGGACGGTCTCTGGAAACACCATATATTTT. This sequence encodes CASSITRTVSGNTIYF.

The chain is built from TRBV28 and TRBJ2-7; TRBD1 matches at 8 bases. Germline-derived CDR1 and CDR2 are MDHEN and SYDVKM. This CDR3 region has 15 residues. The trim removed 8 bases at V and 3 bases at J, leaving 12 bases unmatched. As DNA, the CDR3 is TGTGCCAGCCAAATCCCCGGGACAGGCATCTACGAGCAGTACTTC. Amino acids: CASQIPGTGIYEQYF.

The chain joins TRBV7-6 to TRBJ1-1, with D unresolved. This CDR3 is built from 15 residues. The V gene lost 0 bases and the J gene lost 4 bases, with 12 bases spanning the gap. From germline, CDR1 is SGHVS and CDR2 FNYEAQ. CDR3 bases: TGTGCCAGCAGCTTAGCGCTGAGAGGGAGCACTGAAGCTTTCTTT. Encoded protein: CASSLALRGSTEAFF.